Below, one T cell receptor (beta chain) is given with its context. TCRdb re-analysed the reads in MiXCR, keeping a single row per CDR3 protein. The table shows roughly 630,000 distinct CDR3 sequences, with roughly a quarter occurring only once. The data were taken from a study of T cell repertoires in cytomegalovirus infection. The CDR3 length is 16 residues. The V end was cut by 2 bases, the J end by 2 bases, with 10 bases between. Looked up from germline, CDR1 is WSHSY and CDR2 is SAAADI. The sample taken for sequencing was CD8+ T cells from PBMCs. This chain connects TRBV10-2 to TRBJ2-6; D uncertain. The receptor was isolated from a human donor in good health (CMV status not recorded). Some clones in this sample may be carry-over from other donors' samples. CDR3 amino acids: CASSELGYPGANVLTF. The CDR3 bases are TGCGCCAGCAGTGAGCTGGGGTACCCTGGGGCCAACGTCCTGACTTTC.